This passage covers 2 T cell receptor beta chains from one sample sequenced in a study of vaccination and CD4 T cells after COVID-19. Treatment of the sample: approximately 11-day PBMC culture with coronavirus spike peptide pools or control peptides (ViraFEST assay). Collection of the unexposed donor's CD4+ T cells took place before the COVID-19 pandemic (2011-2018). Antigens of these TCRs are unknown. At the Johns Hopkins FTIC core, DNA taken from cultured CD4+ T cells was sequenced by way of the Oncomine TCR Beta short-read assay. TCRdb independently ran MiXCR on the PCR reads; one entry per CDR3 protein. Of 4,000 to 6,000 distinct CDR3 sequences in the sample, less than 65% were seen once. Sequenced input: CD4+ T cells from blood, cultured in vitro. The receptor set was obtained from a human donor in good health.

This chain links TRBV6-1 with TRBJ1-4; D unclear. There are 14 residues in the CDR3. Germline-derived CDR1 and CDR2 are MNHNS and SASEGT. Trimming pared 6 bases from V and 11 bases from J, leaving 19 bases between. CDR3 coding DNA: TGTGCCAGCAGCCCCGGTTCGTGGTTGGGCAAACTGTTTTTT. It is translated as CASSPGSWLGKLFF.

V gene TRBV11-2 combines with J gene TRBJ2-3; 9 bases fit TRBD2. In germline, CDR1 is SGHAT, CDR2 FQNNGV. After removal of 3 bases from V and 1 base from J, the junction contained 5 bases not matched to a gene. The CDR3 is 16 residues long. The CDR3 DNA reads TGTGCCAGCAGCTTGGCCGCGGGGGGGCGCACAGATACGCAGTATTTT. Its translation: CASSLAAGGRTDTQYF.